These T cell receptor beta chains were read from a single sample in a study of blood T cell repertoires in COVID-19. The repertoire was sequenced with immunoSEQ multiplex PCR; TCRdb's copy has only in-frame clones and lacks some. The table records around 240,000 clones, roughly 80% of them present only once. Material for sequencing was peripheral blood. These receptors all stem from a woman aged 50 to 60 with acute or convalescent COVID-19. Each CDR3 is given with its conserved first and last residue.

V gene | CDR3 protein
TRBV24-1 | CATSAPGRGNEQYF
TRBV7-8 | CASSRGGQGPDTQYF
TRBV19 | CASSFTLDTEAFF
TRBV5-1 | CASSEGQGVYEQYF
TRBV6-2/TRBV6-3 | CASSSQTLGVNGYTF
TRBV18 | CASSPRTSPDTQYF
TRBV29-1 | CSAGQMNTEAFF
TRBV11-2 | CASSLDPGTTLQYF
TRBV20-1 | CSASSPDNEQFF
TRBV7-2 | CASSSNRDRGLTQYF
TRBV20-1 | CSASRGEQYF
TRBV4-1 | CASSQEEAGETQYF
TRBV6-2/TRBV6-3 | CASSSTTTGGGYGYTF
TRBV7-2 | CASSLPRQSSLSYEQYF
TRBV14 | CASSQGTSGVRYNEQFF
TRBV27 | CASRSGTYEQYF
TRBV2 | CASHSGKHYGYTF
TRBV6-5 | CASSPGTLGETQYF
TRBV24-1 | CATSDGLAVETQYF
TRBV28 | CASTLPGTPYGYTF
TRBV11-2 | CASSLPLAGADTQYF
TRBV11-2 | CASSPLASGPYEQYF
TRBV5-1 | CASSPDSLLLYEQYF
TRBV19 | CASSSIDRLNTEAFF
TRBV7-2 | CASSFEREREVASREQYF
TRBV6-1 | CASSEASRGYTEAFF
TRBV18 | CASSPPGLAGVYEQYF
TRBV2 | CASSAGTLLFTDTQYF
TRBV28 | CASSLVAGTHGYTF
TRBV7-9 | CASSFGTRGGGETQYF
TRBV13 | CASSVDMGGSSPLHF
TRBV5-4 | CASSLAGMNTEAFF
TRBV11-2 | CASSLGLRGSEQYF
TRBV5-1 | CASSLDRGSSYEQYF
TRBV28 | CASSSSVDTQYF
TRBV11-1 | CASSPVRNNYEQYF
TRBV15 | CATSRDIGYEQYF
TRBV5-1 | CASSLGTETDTQYF
TRBV6-5 | CASSLQGNSGNTIYF
TRBV5-1 | CASSLGLAAVEGELFF
TRBV7-2 | CASSLTKVQGGMGYTF
TRBV7-9 | CASSHFLVSYNEQFF
TRBV6-6 | CASSLGGKRVDTQYF
TRBV14 | CASRQAGGNNEQFF
TRBV5-6 | CASSQRTLNYGYTF
TRBV28 | CASRRSGSQGTQYF
TRBV6-2/TRBV6-3 | CASSPQGYEQYF
TRBV11-2 | CASSLVLAGGGEQYF
TRBV19 | CASRQGNSNQPQHF
TRBV11-2 | CASSLRLAQETQYF
TRBV19 | CASSITQTTGNTEAFF
TRBV27 | CASSPGGPNEKLFF
TRBV5-4 | CASSLGFSPGTEAFF
TRBV9 | CASSVLSTGVGELFF
TRBV10-1 | CASSDSGLSTPYEQYF
TRBV11-2 | CASSLLGTDTQYF